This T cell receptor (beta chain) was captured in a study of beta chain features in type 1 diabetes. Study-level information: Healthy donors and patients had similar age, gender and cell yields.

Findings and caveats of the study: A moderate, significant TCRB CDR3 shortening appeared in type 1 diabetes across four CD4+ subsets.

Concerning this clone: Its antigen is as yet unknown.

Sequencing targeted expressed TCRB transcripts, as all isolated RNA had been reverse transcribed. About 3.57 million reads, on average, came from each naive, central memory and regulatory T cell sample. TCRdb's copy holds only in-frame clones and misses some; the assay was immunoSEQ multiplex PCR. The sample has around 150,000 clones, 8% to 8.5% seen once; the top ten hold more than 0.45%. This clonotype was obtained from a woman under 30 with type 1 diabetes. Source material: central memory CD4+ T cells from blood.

This CDR3 is CASSTHTAGVREQYF. In DNA form, the CDR3 reads TGTGCCAGCAGCACCCACACAGCGGGAGTGAGGGAGCAGTACTTC. V usage is TRBV9 and J usage is TRBJ2-7; 8 bases are shared with TRBD2. The CDR3 consists of 15 residues. Per germline, CDR1 SGDLS and CDR2 YYNGEE. Unmatched junction bases numbered 13, after V lost 4 bases and J lost 7 bases.